This T cell receptor beta chain is drawn from a study of shared clonotypes between healthy human individuals (dated by TCRdb to 2020 to 2021). About the investigation overall: The cohort comprised a couple of women and three men aged 18 to 49 years. To increase sequencing depth and limit assay-specific biases, TCR repertoire library preparation and sequencing were carried out by different laboratories using diverse techniques. To estimate repertoire size and how much clonotypes are shared between individuals, the study performed deep sequencing of blood TCR repertoires from a few healthy adults. Between about 0.8 and 9 billion PBMCs per donor were obtained by leukapheresis. What the authors observed across the whole study: Pairwise subsampling led to the expectation that sequencing depth would affect the degree of clonotype sharing among donors. Sampling was restricted to blood, and TCR repertoires in tissues likely differ from the TCR repertoires found in blood. The small number of donors limited the genetic and exposure-history diversity represented.

The CDR3 numbers 12 residues from cysteine through phenylalanine. The CDR3 DNA has 36 bases and is translated from base 1. Between the V and J ends, shortened by 6 bases and 4 bases respectively, the junction contains 9 bases. The germline V gene provides CDR1 SGHAT and CDR2 FQNNGV. Remarks on this clone: The specificity of this receptor is unknown. It has no much larger one-base neighbor in the sample; base qualities were not kept.

The donors were healthy, HIV-negative adults with no recently reported acute infections or vaccinations. Only Caucasian adults living in Nashville, Tennessee, USA were represented among the donors. For unsorted samples, roughly 90 million PBMCs were counted, and genomic DNA was extracted using the QIAamp DNA Blood Mini kit. Blood was obtained by leukapheresis, after which PBMCs were separated by Ficoll-Histopaque density gradient centrifugation and cryopreserved in liquid nitrogen vapor phase. TCR CDR3 regions were amplified from genomic DNA by multiplex PCR using the deep immunoSEQ assay. Genomic DNA extracted from each cell subset was distributed evenly over all wells of several immunoSEQ 96-well plates, and each plate served as one replicate. For unsorted PBMC, around 310 ng of genomic DNA, equivalent to around 30,000 T cell genomes, went into each replicate PCR. Ten immunoSEQ deep assay plates were used to sequence unsorted PBMC genomic DNA. The purified libraries were quantified using a Qubit 3.0 fluorometer, sized with a Bioanalyzer 2100, and then quantified again using the KAPA Library Quantification kit. Each immunoSEQ 96-well plate was sequenced on its own single-read 150-cycle Illumina NextSeq 550 flow cell. The paper's processing steps were these. The immunoSEQ output contained only junctional sequences without quality scores, so filtering could not match that applied to full-length reads. Sequences were annotated with PyIR, a Python wrapper for IgBLAST v1.9, using IMGT germline references to assign V/J genes and CDR3. Reads with weak V/J assignments (E-value above 1e-6), missing CDR3, stop codons, out-of-frame junctions, or ambiguous translated residues were removed. V3J clonotypes were defined as sequences sharing the same inferred V gene, J gene, and CDR3 amino acid sequence. Percentage overlap between repertoires was calculated by dividing the number of shared unique clonotypes by the size of the smaller repertoire. Richness of each repertoire was evaluated using RTK rarefaction, the Chao1 estimator, and Recon v2.1 estimates of unobserved clonotypes. The immuneACCESS repertoire file appears here via TCRdb, limited to in-frame rearrangements. These files lack a portion of the clones; in checked studies, under half of the deficit traces to unresolved V genes, and the cause of the others is not known. V, J and clone size reflect that table, while D and trimming were determined from the DNA. This sample gives around 440,000 clones in total; 60% to 80% of them show up just once. The ten most abundant clones make up more than 10% of the sample.

The V and J genes are TRBV11-2 and TRBJ1-1; the D gene cannot be resolved reliably. Material for sequencing was PBMCs. This clonotype originated in a woman aged 35 to 49 in good health. Some clones in this sample may be carry-over from other donors' samples. The DNA sequence reads TGTGCCAGCAGTTCCGTGCGCACTGAAGCTTTCTTT. It is translated as CASSSVRTEAFF.